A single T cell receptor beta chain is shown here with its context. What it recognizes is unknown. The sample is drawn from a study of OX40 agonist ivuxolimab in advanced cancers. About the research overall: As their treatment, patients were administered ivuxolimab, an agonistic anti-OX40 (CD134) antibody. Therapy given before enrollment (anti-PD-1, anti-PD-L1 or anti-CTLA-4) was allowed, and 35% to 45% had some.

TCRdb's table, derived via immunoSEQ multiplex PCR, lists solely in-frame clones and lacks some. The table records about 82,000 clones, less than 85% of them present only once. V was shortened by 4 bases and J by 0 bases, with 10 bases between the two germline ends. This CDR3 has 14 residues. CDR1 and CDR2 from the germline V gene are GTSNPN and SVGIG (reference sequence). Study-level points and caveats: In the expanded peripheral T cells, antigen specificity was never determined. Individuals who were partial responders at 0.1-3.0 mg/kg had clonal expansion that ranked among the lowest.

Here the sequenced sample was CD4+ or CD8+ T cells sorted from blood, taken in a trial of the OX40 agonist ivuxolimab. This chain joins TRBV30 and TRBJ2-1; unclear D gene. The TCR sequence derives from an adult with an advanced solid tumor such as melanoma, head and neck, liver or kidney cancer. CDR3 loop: CAWILSSSYNEQFF. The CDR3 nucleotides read TGTGCCTGGATCTTGAGCAGCTCCTACAATGAGCAGTTCTTC.